This note documents a single T cell receptor (beta chain) sequence. This sample was taken from a study of shared clonotypes between healthy human individuals. How the authors handled the data: With immunoSEQ giving junction-only sequences and no quality scores, filtering differed. Profiling relied on immunoSEQ multiplex PCR, and the TCRdb table lists in-frame clones only, not all of them. V and J calls and clone size are those listed in that table; D and trimming were worked out from the DNA. This sample yields about 520,000 clones, of which 81% are seen a single time; about an eighth belongs to the top ten. Per germline, CDR1 SGHNT and CDR2 YENEEA. V lost 5 bases, J lost 0 bases, and 11 bases lay in between. The CDR3 sequence is 16 residues long.

The source of this sequence is a woman aged 40-49 years in good health. Some clones in this sample may be carry-over from other donors' samples. The chain recombines TRBV11-3 with TRBJ2-6, with D possibly being TRBD2 (5 bases). What was sequenced was PBMCs. The CDR3 is CASSTRGTSGANVLTF. Here the CDR3 DNA reads TGTGCCAGCAGCACACGGGGAACCTCTGGGGCCAACGTCCTGACTTTC.